This T cell receptor beta chain came from a study of vaccination and CD4 T cells after COVID-19. Study details: Six males and four females, two Hispanic, made up the convalescents. Control wells got either CEFX epitopes, HIV-1 Nef peptides, or no peptide at all. Overall study results and limits: The median proportion of reactive clones detected only post-vaccination in convalescent patients was roughly 86%.

As regards this clonotype: Its specificity is not known.

Treatment: 10-day PBMC culture with coronavirus spike peptide pools or control peptides (ViraFEST assay). Each well received 2.1 million or so PBMCs, cultured with 8 to 10 IU/ml IL-2 and about 9.9 ug/ml peptide pools. The CDR3 has 15 residues. Germline V gene sequence: CDR1 MRHNA, CDR2 SNTAGT. J lost 9 bases, V lost 0 bases, and 5 bases had no gene match. The assay that was used to sequence DNA from cultured CD4+ T cells was the Oncomine TCR Beta short-read assay. Each CDR3 protein is one row after TCRdb ran MiXCR on the PCR reads. The sample contains 7,500 to 9,000 distinct CDR3 sequences, around 20% of which appear only once.

Source: CD4+ T cells from blood, cultured in vitro, taken after SARS-CoV-2 vaccination. The sequence was collected from a human donor who had recovered from COVID-19. The chain couples TRBV6-4 to TRBJ2-3; the match to TRBD2 covers 11 bases. As DNA, the CDR3 is TGTGCCAGCAGTGACTCGGTACTAGCGGGAGCAACGCAGTATTTT. Translating gives CASSDSVLAGATQYF.